A selection of T cell receptor beta chains follows, all from one sample in a study of CD8 T cells in ankylosing spondylitis. MiXCR, run by TCRdb on the 5' RACE reads, gives a single entry per CDR3 protein. The sample includes hundreds of thousands of distinct CDR3 sequences, roughly a third of them seen just once. The sample taken for sequencing was blood, either unsorted or a sorted T cell fraction (not recorded which). Receptors originate from a male donor with ankylosing spondylitis or in good health (not recorded which). Each CDR3 is given with its conserved first and last residue. Fields, in order: J gene, clone size, D gene, V gene, CDR3 DNA, CDR3 protein. The D gene is left open where the match is weak. The size entry is marked missing in some rows and otherwise reads once, few, many or a size class.

J gene: TRBJ2-1; clone size: few; D gene: NA; V gene: TRBV29-1; CDR3 DNA: TGCAGCGAAACGGAGAGCTCCTACAATGAGCAGTTCTTC; CDR3 protein: CSETESSYNEQFF
J gene: TRBJ2-1; clone size: NA; D gene: NA; V gene: TRBV10-3; CDR3 DNA: TGTGCCATCAGTCCGACAGTGGGCTCCTACAATGAGCAGTTCTTC; CDR3 protein: CAISPTVGSYNEQFF
J gene: TRBJ1-3; clone size: NA; D gene: NA; V gene: TRBV20-1; CDR3 DNA: TGCAGTGCCAAGGTTGGGGGCAACACCATATATTTT; CDR3 protein: CSAKVGGNTIYF
J gene: TRBJ2-5; clone size: few; D gene: TRBD1; V gene: TRBV12-3/TRBV12-4; CDR3 DNA: TGTGCCAGCAGTAGGACAGGGACCCTACAAGAGACCCAGTACTTC; CDR3 protein: CASSRTGTLQETQYF
J gene: TRBJ1-3; clone size: few; D gene: NA; V gene: TRBV12-3/TRBV12-4; CDR3 DNA: TGTGCCAGCAACAGGGAGATAGACACCATATATTTT; CDR3 protein: CASNREIDTIYF
J gene: TRBJ2-1; clone size: few; D gene: TRBD2; V gene: TRBV12-3/TRBV12-4; CDR3 DNA: TGTGCCAGCAGTCGCCCGGGACTAGCGGGGGGTCCGGACAATGAGCAGTTCTTC; CDR3 protein: CASSRPGLAGGPDNEQFF
J gene: TRBJ2-5; clone size: many; D gene: NA; V gene: TRBV20-1; CDR3 DNA: TGCAGTGCTAGAGCGGAGACCCAGTACTTC; CDR3 protein: CSARAETQYF
J gene: TRBJ2-7; clone size: NA; D gene: NA; V gene: TRBV11-2; CDR3 DNA: TGTGCCAGCAGCTTAGGGGGCCGCGGGAACGAGCAGTACTTC; CDR3 protein: CASSLGGRGNEQYF
J gene: TRBJ2-3; clone size: NA; D gene: TRBD2; V gene: TRBV9; CDR3 DNA: TGTGCCAGCAGCCCCCGACTAGCGTCGGAGACGCAGTATTTT; CDR3 protein: CASSPRLASETQYF
J gene: TRBJ1-2; clone size: NA; D gene: NA; V gene: TRBV27; CDR3 DNA: TGTGCCAGCGCTACAACAGATAACTATGGCTACACCTTC; CDR3 protein: CASATTDNYGYTF
J gene: TRBJ2-4; clone size: NA; D gene: NA; V gene: TRBV20-1; CDR3 DNA: TGCAGCATAGGGGGGCTAGCCAAAAACATTCAGTACTTC; CDR3 protein: CSIGGLAKNIQYF
J gene: TRBJ1-5; clone size: NA; D gene: NA; V gene: TRBV10-3; CDR3 DNA: TGTGCCATCAGTGAGGGGGCTAGCAATCAGCCCCAGCATTTT; CDR3 protein: CAISEGASNQPQHF
J gene: TRBJ2-5; clone size: NA; D gene: NA; V gene: TRBV10-3; CDR3 DNA: TGTGCCATCAGTGAGGGCCAGGCGTACCAAGAGACCCAGTACTTC; CDR3 protein: CAISEGQAYQETQYF
J gene: TRBJ2-3; clone size: NA; D gene: TRBD2; V gene: TRBV10-1; CDR3 DNA: TGCGCCAGCGCCCGGGGGGGACTTAGCACAGATACGCAGTATTTT; CDR3 protein: CASARGGLSTDTQYF
J gene: TRBJ1-2; clone size: few; D gene: NA; V gene: TRBV27; CDR3 DNA: TGTGCCAGCAGGGGGACCCAGACTAACTATGGCTACACCTTC; CDR3 protein: CASRGTQTNYGYTF
J gene: TRBJ2-5; clone size: few; D gene: TRBD2; V gene: TRBV20-1; CDR3 DNA: TGCAGTGCTCCTCCGGGGGGGGAAGCCCAAGAGACCCAGTACTTC; CDR3 protein: CSAPPGGEAQETQYF
J gene: TRBJ2-7; clone size: few; D gene: NA; V gene: TRBV6-6; CDR3 DNA: TGTGCCAGCAGGGCACAGTACGAGCAGTACTTC; CDR3 protein: CASRAQYEQYF
J gene: TRBJ2-7; clone size: few; D gene: NA; V gene: TRBV6-5; CDR3 DNA: TGTGCCAGCAGTTACTCCTCAACCAGGAGCGGCTCCTACGAGCAGTACTTC; CDR3 protein: CASSYSSTRSGSYEQYF
J gene: TRBJ1-3; clone size: NA; D gene: NA; V gene: TRBV7-2; CDR3 DNA: TGTGCCAGCAGCAAAGTTGGGATCTCTGGAAACACCATATATTTT; CDR3 protein: CASSKVGISGNTIYF
J gene: TRBJ2-7; clone size: NA; D gene: TRBD1; V gene: TRBV29-1; CDR3 DNA: TGCAGCGTTGCACAGGGGGCTCCTTCTCACGAGCAGTACTTC; CDR3 protein: CSVAQGAPSHEQYF
J gene: TRBJ1-3; clone size: few; D gene: NA; V gene: TRBV20-1; CDR3 DNA: TGCAGTGCTAGTAACCGTCAGCACTCTGGAAACACCATATATTTT; CDR3 protein: CSASNRQHSGNTIYF
J gene: TRBJ2-1; clone size: NA; D gene: NA; V gene: TRBV2; CDR3 DNA: TGTGCCAGCAGTGAGGAGCGGGTGTCCTCGAGCTCCTACAATGAGCAGTTCTTC; CDR3 protein: CASSEERVSSSSYNEQFF
J gene: TRBJ2-3; clone size: few; D gene: NA; V gene: TRBV27; CDR3 DNA: TGTGCCAGCAGTTTTAATAGGGGCCCGTTGCTCACAGATACGCAGTATTTT; CDR3 protein: CASSFNRGPLLTDTQYF
J gene: TRBJ2-2; clone size: NA; D gene: TRBD1; V gene: TRBV29-1; CDR3 DNA: TGCAGCGTTGTGTATGGGACAGGCAACACCGGGGAGCTGTTTTTT; CDR3 protein: CSVVYGTGNTGELFF
J gene: TRBJ2-7; clone size: few; D gene: TRBD1; V gene: TRBV3-1; CDR3 DNA: TGTGCCAGCAGCCCTGGGACAGGCCCAGGTTCCGAGCAGTACTTC; CDR3 protein: CASSPGTGPGSEQYF
J gene: TRBJ1-5; clone size: NA; D gene: NA; V gene: TRBV11-2; CDR3 DNA: TGTGCCAGCAGCTTAGCTTATGACAGAGGTCAGCCCCAGCATTTT; CDR3 protein: CASSLAYDRGQPQHF
J gene: TRBJ1-2; clone size: few; D gene: TRBD1; V gene: TRBV6-1; CDR3 DNA: TGTGCCAGCAGCCTGACAGGGGGCGGAGGCTACACCTTC; CDR3 protein: CASSLTGGGGYTF
J gene: TRBJ2-5; clone size: NA; D gene: TRBD2; V gene: TRBV20-1; CDR3 DNA: TGCAGTGCTAGAGATGGGGCGGGGGGACAAGAGACCCAGTACTTC; CDR3 protein: CSARDGAGGQETQYF
J gene: TRBJ1-6; clone size: few; D gene: NA; V gene: TRBV20-1; CDR3 DNA: TGCAGTGCTAGCTTCGCCAGAAATTCACCCCTCCACTTT; CDR3 protein: CSASFARNSPLHF
J gene: TRBJ2-3; clone size: NA; D gene: TRBD2; V gene: TRBV20-1; CDR3 DNA: TGCAGTGCCACATTGCTAGCGGGGGGGCCTGTCACAGATACGCAGTATTTT; CDR3 protein: CSATLLAGGPVTDTQYF
J gene: TRBJ2-7; clone size: few; D gene: NA; V gene: TRBV6-1; CDR3 DNA: TGTGCCAGCATGAAGAGCGACTCCTACGAGCAGTACTTC; CDR3 protein: CASMKSDSYEQYF
J gene: TRBJ2-7; clone size: NA; D gene: NA; V gene: TRBV3-1; CDR3 DNA: TGTGCCAGCAGCCAAGATTGGGACAAGCAGTACTTC; CDR3 protein: CASSQDWDKQYF
J gene: TRBJ2-1; clone size: NA; D gene: NA; V gene: TRBV29-1; CDR3 DNA: TGCAGCGTTGAAGAGTTCAATGAGCAGTTCTTC; CDR3 protein: CSVEEFNEQFF
J gene: TRBJ1-1; clone size: few; D gene: NA; V gene: TRBV9; CDR3 DNA: TGTGCCAGCAGCGCCCTGACCCTCGCGTCGAACACTGAAGCTTTCTTT; CDR3 protein: CASSALTLASNTEAFF
J gene: TRBJ2-3; clone size: few; D gene: NA; V gene: TRBV6-1; CDR3 DNA: TGTGCCAGCAGGCAGGGGTGGCAATCAGATACGCAGTATTTT; CDR3 protein: CASRQGWQSDTQYF
J gene: TRBJ2-1; clone size: NA; D gene: NA; V gene: TRBV5-1; CDR3 DNA: TGCGCCAGCAGCCGGGACGCTGGGCAGTTCTTC; CDR3 protein: CASSRDAGQFF
J gene: TRBJ2-5; clone size: NA; D gene: NA; V gene: TRBV6-1; CDR3 DNA: TGTGCCACCCGGGGTTCGACCGGTGAAGAGACCCAGTACTTC; CDR3 protein: CATRGSTGEETQYF
J gene: TRBJ2-7; clone size: NA; D gene: TRBD2; V gene: TRBV27; CDR3 DNA: TGTGCCAGCAGTTTTTGGGGACTAGCGGGGTACGAGCAGTACTTC; CDR3 protein: CASSFWGLAGYEQYF
J gene: TRBJ2-3; clone size: few; D gene: NA; V gene: TRBV12-3/TRBV12-4; CDR3 DNA: TGTGCCAGCAGTTTAAATCCGGACATTGCGCAGTATTTT; CDR3 protein: CASSLNPDIAQYF
J gene: TRBJ2-5; clone size: few; D gene: NA; V gene: TRBV20-1; CDR3 DNA: TGCAGTGCTACTAGCATTTCAGAGACCCAGTACTTC; CDR3 protein: CSATSISETQYF
J gene: TRBJ2-3; clone size: NA; D gene: NA; V gene: TRBV12-3/TRBV12-4; CDR3 DNA: TGTGCCAGCAGTTCCCACCTACTAGGGGTTATGCGGTATTTT; CDR3 protein: CASSSHLLGVMRYF
J gene: TRBJ2-2; clone size: NA; D gene: NA; V gene: TRBV11-2; CDR3 DNA: TGTGCCAGCAGGCCACTTTGGGCCGGGGAGCTGTTTTTT; CDR3 protein: CASRPLWAGELFF
J gene: TRBJ1-5; clone size: NA; D gene: NA; V gene: TRBV7-8; CDR3 DNA: TGTGCCAGCAGCTTAGTGTCAGGCCAGGGCCCCAATCAGCCCCAGCATTTT; CDR3 protein: CASSLVSGQGPNQPQHF
J gene: TRBJ1-2; clone size: NA; D gene: NA; V gene: TRBV5-1; CDR3 DNA: TGCGCCAGCAGCTCTCAACAGGGCGGGTATGGCTACACCTTC; CDR3 protein: CASSSQQGGYGYTF
J gene: TRBJ2-3; clone size: NA; D gene: TRBD2; V gene: TRBV10-3; CDR3 DNA: TGTGCCATCAGTGATCGTGGCGGGGGTAGCACAGATACGCAGTATTTT; CDR3 protein: CAISDRGGGSTDTQYF
J gene: TRBJ2-1; clone size: few; D gene: NA; V gene: TRBV7-9; CDR3 DNA: TGTGCCAGCAGCAGAGACGGATACAATGAGCAGTTCTTC; CDR3 protein: CASSRDGYNEQFF
J gene: TRBJ1-5; clone size: few; D gene: TRBD1; V gene: TRBV20-1; CDR3 DNA: TGCAGTGCTGCGACAGGGGGTGAGGGGCCCCAGCATTTT; CDR3 protein: CSAATGGEGPQHF
J gene: TRBJ2-7; clone size: NA; D gene: TRBD1; V gene: TRBV24-1; CDR3 DNA: TGTGCCACCAGTGATTTGGGACAGGGCGAGCAGTACTTC; CDR3 protein: CATSDLGQGEQYF
J gene: TRBJ2-3; clone size: NA; D gene: NA; V gene: TRBV12-3/TRBV12-4; CDR3 DNA: TGTGCCAGCAGGACCCGACAGGACATCACAGATACGCAGTATTTT; CDR3 protein: CASRTRQDITDTQYF
J gene: TRBJ1-1; clone size: few; D gene: NA; V gene: TRBV5-1; CDR3 DNA: TGCGCCAGCAGTTATGAGGGCCCCGAAGCTTTCTTT; CDR3 protein: CASSYEGPEAFF
J gene: TRBJ2-1; clone size: NA; D gene: NA; V gene: TRBV29-1; CDR3 DNA: TGCAGCGTTAGGGCAGGGTGGAATGAGCAGTTCTTC; CDR3 protein: CSVRAGWNEQFF
J gene: TRBJ1-1; clone size: NA; D gene: NA; V gene: TRBV20-1; CDR3 DNA: TGCAGTGCTAGGAATTTGGGGGACACTGAAGCTTTCTTT; CDR3 protein: CSARNLGDTEAFF
J gene: TRBJ2-3; clone size: few; D gene: TRBD2; V gene: TRBV29-1; CDR3 DNA: TGCAGCGGCACCCGGGACTACCCTCCAGATACGCAGTATTTT; CDR3 protein: CSGTRDYPPDTQYF
J gene: TRBJ2-1; clone size: NA; D gene: TRBD2; V gene: TRBV29-1; CDR3 DNA: TGCAGCGTTGAAGCGAGACTAGCGATCAATGAGCAGTTCTTC; CDR3 protein: CSVEARLAINEQFF
J gene: TRBJ2-3; clone size: NA; D gene: TRBD2; V gene: TRBV7-2; CDR3 DNA: TGTGCCAGCAGCTTAGAGGCTAGCGGGCGCACAGATACGCAGTATTTT; CDR3 protein: CASSLEASGRTDTQYF
J gene: TRBJ2-3; clone size: NA; D gene: NA; V gene: TRBV11-2; CDR3 DNA: TGTGCCAGCAGCTTAGTGGGCGGAACCACAGATACGCAGTATTTT; CDR3 protein: CASSLVGGTTDTQYF
J gene: TRBJ2-5; clone size: NA; D gene: NA; V gene: TRBV20-1; CDR3 DNA: TGCAGTGCTAGATTCGGCCGCGAATGGACCCAGTACTTC; CDR3 protein: CSARFGREWTQYF